The rows below give T cell receptor beta chains drawn from one sample of a study of blood T cell repertoires in COVID-19. Data came from immunoSEQ multiplex PCR; TCRdb stores just in-frame clones and leaves some out. This sample has about 33,000 clones, with about nine tenths found just once. Material for sequencing was peripheral blood. These receptors all stem from a woman older than 75 with active or convalescent COVID-19. The CDR3 runs from the conserved cysteine through the conserved F or W. A D gene is named only where the DNA matches it firmly. Some rows mark clone size as missing; the rest say once, few, many or name a class of expanded clone.

CDR3 protein	CDR3 DNA	D gene	V gene	J gene	clone size
CASSFNRAHTQYF	TGTGCCAGCAGTTTCAACAGGGCTCATACGCAGTATTTT	.	TRBV27	TRBJ2-3	.
CASSQAGMNTEAFF	TGTGCCAGCAGCCAAGCAGGGATGAACACTGAAGCTTTCTTT	.	TRBV3-1/TRBV3-2	TRBJ1-1	medium-sized
CASSPGQGPYDEQFF	TGCGCCAGCAGCCCAGGTCAGGGCCCTTACGATGAGCAGTTCTTC	.	TRBV4-1	TRBJ2-1	.
CASCLDGHLTDTQYF	TGCGCCAGCTGTTTAGACGGACACCTCACAGATACGCAGTATTTT	.	TRBV5-1	TRBJ2-3	.
CASSHAPGLEVMSTDTQYF	TGTGCCAGCAGCCACGCACCGGGACTAGAGGTTATGAGCACAGATACGCAGTATTTT	TRBD2	TRBV3-1/TRBV3-2	TRBJ2-3	.
CASSQRDRGNYGYTF	TGTGCCAGCAGTCAACGGGACAGGGGGAACTATGGCTACACCTTC	TRBD1	TRBV2	TRBJ1-2	.
CASSTHRVSLTQPQHF	TGTGCCAGTAGTACCCACAGGGTATCGCTTACTCAGCCCCAGCATTTT	.	TRBV19	TRBJ1-5	.
CASSGRGQGNYYEQYF	TGTGCCAGCAGCGGCCGGGGACAGGGGAATTACTACGAGCAGTACTTC	TRBD1	TRBV4-2	TRBJ2-7	few
CASSYNYGGASYNEQFF	TGCGCCAGCAGTTATAATTACGGGGGGGCCTCCTACAATGAGCAGTTCTTC	TRBD2	TRBV5-1	TRBJ2-1	.
CASISAVGTTVYGYTF	TGTGCCAGCATTTCCGCGGTGGGGACAACCGTCTATGGCTACACCTTC	.	TRBV2	TRBJ1-2	.
CASSLTGDSNQPQHF	TGCGCCAGCAGCTTGACAGGTGACAGCAATCAGCCCCAGCATTTT	.	TRBV5-1	TRBJ1-5	.
CASRLGQGAEQYF	TGTGCCAGCAGACTGGGACAGGGGGCCGAGCAGTACTTC	TRBD1	TRBV27	TRBJ2-7	.
CAWSPLGDRGPRGGNEQFF	TGTGCCTGGAGCCCTTTAGGGGACAGGGGACCGCGGGGGGGGAATGAGCAGTTCTTC	.	TRBV30	TRBJ2-1	.
CSVEELPSGGALFF	TGCAGCGTTGAAGAGTTGCCTAGCGGGGGGGCCTTGTTCTTC	TRBD2	TRBV29-1	TRBJ2-1	.